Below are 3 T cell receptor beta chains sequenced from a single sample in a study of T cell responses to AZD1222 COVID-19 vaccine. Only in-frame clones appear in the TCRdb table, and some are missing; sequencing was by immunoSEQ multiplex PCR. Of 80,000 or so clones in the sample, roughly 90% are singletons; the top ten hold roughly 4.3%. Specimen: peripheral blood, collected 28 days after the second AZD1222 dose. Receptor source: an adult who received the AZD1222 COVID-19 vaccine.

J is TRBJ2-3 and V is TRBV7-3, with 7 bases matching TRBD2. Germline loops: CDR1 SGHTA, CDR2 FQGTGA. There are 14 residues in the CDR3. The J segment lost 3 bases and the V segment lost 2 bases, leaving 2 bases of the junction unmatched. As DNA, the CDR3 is TGTGCCAGCAGCTTAGCGGGAGTGACAGATACGCAGTATTTT. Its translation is CASSLAGVTDTQYF.

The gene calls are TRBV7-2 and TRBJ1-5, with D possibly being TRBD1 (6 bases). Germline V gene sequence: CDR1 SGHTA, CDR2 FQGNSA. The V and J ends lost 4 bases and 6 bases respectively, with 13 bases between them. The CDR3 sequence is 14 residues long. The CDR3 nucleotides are TGTGCCAGCAGCTCAACAGGGCCCACTCAGCCCCAGCATTTT. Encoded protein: CASSSTGPTQPQHF.

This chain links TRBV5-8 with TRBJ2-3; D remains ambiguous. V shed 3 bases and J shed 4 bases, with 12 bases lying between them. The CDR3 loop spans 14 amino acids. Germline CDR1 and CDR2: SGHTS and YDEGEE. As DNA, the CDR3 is TGTGCCAGCAGCTCACTCTCTGGGGCAGATACGCAGTATTTT. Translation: CASSSLSGADTQYF.